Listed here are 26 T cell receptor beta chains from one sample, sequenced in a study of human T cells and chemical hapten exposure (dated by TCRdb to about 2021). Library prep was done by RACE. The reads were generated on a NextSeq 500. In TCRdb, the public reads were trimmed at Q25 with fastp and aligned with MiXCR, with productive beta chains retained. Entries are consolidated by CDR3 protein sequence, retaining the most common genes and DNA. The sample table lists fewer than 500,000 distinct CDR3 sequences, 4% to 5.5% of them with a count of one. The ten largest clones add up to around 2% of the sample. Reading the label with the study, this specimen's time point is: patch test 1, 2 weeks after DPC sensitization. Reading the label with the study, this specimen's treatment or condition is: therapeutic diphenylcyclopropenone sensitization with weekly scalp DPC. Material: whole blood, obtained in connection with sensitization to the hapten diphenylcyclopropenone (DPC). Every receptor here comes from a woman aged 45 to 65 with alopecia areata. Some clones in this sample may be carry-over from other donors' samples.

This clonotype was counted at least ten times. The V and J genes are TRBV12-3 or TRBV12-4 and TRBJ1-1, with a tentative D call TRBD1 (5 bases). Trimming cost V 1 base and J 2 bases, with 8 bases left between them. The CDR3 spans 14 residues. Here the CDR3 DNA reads TGTGCCAGCAGTTTAGATACAGGCAACACTGAAGCTTTCTTT. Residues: CASSLDTGNTEAFF.

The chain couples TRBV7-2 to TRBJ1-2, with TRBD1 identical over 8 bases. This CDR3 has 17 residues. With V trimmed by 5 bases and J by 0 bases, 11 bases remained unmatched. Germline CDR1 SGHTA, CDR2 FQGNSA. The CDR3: CASSPRTGILSNYGYTF. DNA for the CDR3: TGTGCCAGCAGCCCCCGGACAGGGATCCTATCTAACTATGGCTACACCTTC.

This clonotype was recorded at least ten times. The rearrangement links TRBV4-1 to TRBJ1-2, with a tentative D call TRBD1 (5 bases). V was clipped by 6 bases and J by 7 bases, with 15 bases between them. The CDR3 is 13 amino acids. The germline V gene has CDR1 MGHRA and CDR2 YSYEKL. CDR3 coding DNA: TGCGCCAGCAGTCGGGGGACCCAAGGTGGCTACACCTTC. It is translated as CASSRGTQGGYTF.

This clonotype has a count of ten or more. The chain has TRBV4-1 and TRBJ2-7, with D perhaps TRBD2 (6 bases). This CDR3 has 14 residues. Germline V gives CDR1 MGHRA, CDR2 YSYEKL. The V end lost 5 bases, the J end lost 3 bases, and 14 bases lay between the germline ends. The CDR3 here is CASSSLGLNYEQYF. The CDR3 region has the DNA TGCGCCAGCAGCAGCCTCGGACTAAACTACGAGCAGTACTTC.

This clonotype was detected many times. The chain's CDR3 is CSVGTSTNEKLFF. The DNA for the CDR3 is TGCAGCGTCGGGACCTCAACTAATGAAAAACTGTTTTTT. The chain joins TRBV29-1 to TRBJ1-4, with D perhaps matching TRBD1 (5 bases). From germline, CDR1 is SQVTM and CDR2 ANQGSEA. The ends were cut back, 6 bases at V and 0 bases at J, with 8 bases in the middle. The length of the CDR3 is 13 residues.

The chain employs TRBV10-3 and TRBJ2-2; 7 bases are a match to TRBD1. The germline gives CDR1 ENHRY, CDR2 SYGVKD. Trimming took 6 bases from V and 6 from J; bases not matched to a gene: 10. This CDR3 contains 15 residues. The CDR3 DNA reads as TGTGCCATCAGCCCACCGGGACAGAGCCCCGGGGAGCTGTTTTTT. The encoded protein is CAISPPGQSPGELFF.

CDR3 amino acids: CASSPDRVNEQFF. The CDR3, as DNA: TGTGCCAGCAGTCCCGACAGGGTCAATGAGCAGTTCTTC. The rearrangement joins TRBV2 to TRBJ2-1; 7 bases fit TRBD1. Looked up from germline, CDR1 is SNHLY and CDR2 is FYNNEI. This CDR3 is 13 amino acids long. The J segment lost 6 bases and the V segment lost 5 bases, leaving 4 bases of the junction unmatched. Full variable domain (outside the CDR3, taken from reference TRBV2 and TRBJ2-1): EPEVTQTPSHQVTQMGQEVILRCVPISNHLYFYWYRQILGQKVEFLVSFYNNEISEKSEIFDDQFSVERPDGSNFTLKIRSTKLEDSAMYFCASSPDRVNEQFFGPGTRLTVL.

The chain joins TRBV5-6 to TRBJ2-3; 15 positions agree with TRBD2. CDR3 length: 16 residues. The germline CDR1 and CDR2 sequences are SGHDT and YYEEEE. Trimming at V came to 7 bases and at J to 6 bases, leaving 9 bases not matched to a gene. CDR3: CASGGTSGGPRDTQYF. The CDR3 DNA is TGTGCCAGCGGCGGGACTAGCGGGGGGCCGCGGGATACGCAGTATTTT.

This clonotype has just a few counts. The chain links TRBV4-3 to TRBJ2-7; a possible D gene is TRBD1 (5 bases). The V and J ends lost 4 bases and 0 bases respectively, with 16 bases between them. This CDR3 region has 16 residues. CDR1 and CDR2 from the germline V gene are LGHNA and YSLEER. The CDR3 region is CASSLGAAPSSYEQYF. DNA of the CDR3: TGCGCCAGCAGCCTTGGGGCAGCGCCCAGCTCCTACGAGCAGTACTTC.

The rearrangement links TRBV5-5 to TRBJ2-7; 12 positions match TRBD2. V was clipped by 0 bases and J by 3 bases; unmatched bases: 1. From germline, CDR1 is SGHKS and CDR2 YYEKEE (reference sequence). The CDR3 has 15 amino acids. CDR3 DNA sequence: TGTGCCAGCAGCTTGGCTAGCGGGAGGGGCTACGAGCAGTACTTC. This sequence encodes CASSLASGRGYEQYF.

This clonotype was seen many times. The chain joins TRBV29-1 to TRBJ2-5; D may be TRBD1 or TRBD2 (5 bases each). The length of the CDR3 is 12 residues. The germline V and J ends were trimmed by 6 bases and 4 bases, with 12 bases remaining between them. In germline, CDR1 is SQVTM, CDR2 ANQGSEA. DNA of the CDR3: TGCAGCGTGGGGGTAGCGCTAGAGACCCAGTACTTC. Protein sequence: CSVGVALETQYF.

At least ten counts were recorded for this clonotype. The CDR3 spells CASSSGPNTGELFF. DNA for the CDR3: TGTGCCAGCAGCTCGGGACCGAACACCGGGGAGCTGTTTTTT. The V gene is TRBV11-2, the J gene TRBJ2-2, with D tentatively TRBD1 or TRBD2 (5 bases each). V lost 4 bases to trimming and J lost 0 bases, with 6 bases between them. Germline CDR1 and CDR2: SGHAT and FQNNGV. The CDR3 is 14 residues long.

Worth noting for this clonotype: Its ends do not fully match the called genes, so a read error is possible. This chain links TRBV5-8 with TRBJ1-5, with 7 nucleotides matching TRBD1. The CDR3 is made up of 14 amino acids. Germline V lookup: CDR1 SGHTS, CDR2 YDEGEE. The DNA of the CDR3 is TGTGCCAGCAGCCGACAGGGCTATAATCAGCCCCAGCTTTTT. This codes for CASSRQGYNQPQLF. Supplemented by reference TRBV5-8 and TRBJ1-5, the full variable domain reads EAGVTQSPTHLIKTRGQQATLRCSPISGHTSVYWYQQALGLGLQFLLWYDEGEERNRGNFPPRFSGRQFPNYSSELNVNALELEDSALYLCASSRQGYNQPQLFGDGTRLSIL.

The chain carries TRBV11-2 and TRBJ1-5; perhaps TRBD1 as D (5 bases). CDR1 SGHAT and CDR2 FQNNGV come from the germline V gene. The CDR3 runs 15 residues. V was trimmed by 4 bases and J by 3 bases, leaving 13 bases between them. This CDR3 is CASSSPPGPNQPQHF. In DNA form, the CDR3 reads TGTGCCAGCAGCTCCCCTCCAGGGCCCAATCAGCCCCAGCATTTT.

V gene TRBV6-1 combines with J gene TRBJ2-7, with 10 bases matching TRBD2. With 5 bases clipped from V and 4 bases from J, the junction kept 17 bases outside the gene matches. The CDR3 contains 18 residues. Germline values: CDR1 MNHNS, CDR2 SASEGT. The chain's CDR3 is CASSPRASASGSVYEQYF. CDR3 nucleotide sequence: TGTGCCAGCAGTCCAAGGGCTTCGGCTAGCGGGAGTGTATACGAGCAGTACTTC.

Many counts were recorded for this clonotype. The CDR3 here is CASSPSTLNTEAFF. In DNA, the CDR3 is TGCGCCAGCAGCCCCAGCACTCTGAACACTGAAGCTTTCTTT. The chain recombines TRBV5-1 with TRBJ1-1; D ambiguous. The V gene's germline CDR1 is SGHRS and CDR2 YFSETQ. V dropped 4 bases and J dropped 0 bases, with 10 bases sitting between them. CDR3 length equals 14 residues.

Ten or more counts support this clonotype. The chain's CDR3 is CASSLEAGTDTQYF. The CDR3 DNA reads TGTGCCAGCAGCTTAGAGGCTGGCACAGATACGCAGTATTTT. This chain joins TRBV7-6 and TRBJ2-3; D not resolved. The CDR3 consists of 14 residues. Germline loops: CDR1 SGHVS, CDR2 FNYEAQ. V was shortened by 1 base and J by 1 base, with 6 bases between the two germline ends.

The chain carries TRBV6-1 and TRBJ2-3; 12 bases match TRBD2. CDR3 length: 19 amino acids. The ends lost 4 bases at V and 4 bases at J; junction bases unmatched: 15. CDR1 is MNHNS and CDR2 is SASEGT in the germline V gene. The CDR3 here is CASSAETSGRAPYADTQYF. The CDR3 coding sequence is TGTGCCAGCAGTGCAGAGACTAGCGGGAGAGCGCCTTACGCAGATACGCAGTATTTT.

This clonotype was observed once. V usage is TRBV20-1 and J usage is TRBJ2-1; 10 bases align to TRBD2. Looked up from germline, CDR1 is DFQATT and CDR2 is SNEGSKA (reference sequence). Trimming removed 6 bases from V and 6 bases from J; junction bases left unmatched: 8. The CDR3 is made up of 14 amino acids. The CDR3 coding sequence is TGCAGTGCCTACCTAGCGGGAGTACGCAATGAGCAGTTCTTC. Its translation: CSAYLAGVRNEQFF.

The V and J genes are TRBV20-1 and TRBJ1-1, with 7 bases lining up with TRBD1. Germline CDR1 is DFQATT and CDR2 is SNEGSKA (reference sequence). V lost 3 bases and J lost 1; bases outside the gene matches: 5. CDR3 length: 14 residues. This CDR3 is CSARKGARNTEAFF. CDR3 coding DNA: TGCAGTGCTAGGAAGGGGGCTCGGAACACTGAAGCTTTCTTT.

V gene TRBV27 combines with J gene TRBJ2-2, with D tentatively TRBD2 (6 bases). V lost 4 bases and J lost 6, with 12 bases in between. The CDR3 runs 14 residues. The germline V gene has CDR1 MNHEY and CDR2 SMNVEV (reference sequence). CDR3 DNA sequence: TGTGCCAGCAGTTCGGGACTTAGTGCCGGGGAGCTGTTTTTT. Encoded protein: CASSSGLSAGELFF.

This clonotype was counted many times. Written as DNA, the CDR3 is TGTGCCAGCAGTCCGACGAGGGCTGGTGAGACCCAGTACTTC. It yields the protein CASSPTRAGETQYF. The chain is built from TRBV27 and TRBJ2-5; TRBD2 is a possible D gene (5 bases). The CDR3 runs 14 residues. V gave up 5 bases and J gave up 5 bases, with 15 bases separating them. Germline CDR1 and CDR2: MNHEY and SMNVEV (reference sequence).

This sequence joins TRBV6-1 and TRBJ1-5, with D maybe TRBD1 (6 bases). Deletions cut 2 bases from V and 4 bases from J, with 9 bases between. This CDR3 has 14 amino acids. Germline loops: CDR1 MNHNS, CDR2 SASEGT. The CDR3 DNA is TGTGCCAGCAGTGAAAGGAGGGGGAATCAGCCCCAGCATTTT. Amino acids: CASSERRGNQPQHF.

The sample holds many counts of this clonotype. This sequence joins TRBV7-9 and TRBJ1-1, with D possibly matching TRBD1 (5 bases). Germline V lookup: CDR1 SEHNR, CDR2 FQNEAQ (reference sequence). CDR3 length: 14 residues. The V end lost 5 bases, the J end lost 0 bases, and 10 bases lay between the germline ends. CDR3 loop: CASSPGAMNTEAFF. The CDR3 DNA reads TGTGCCAGCAGCCCCGGGGCCATGAACACTGAAGCTTTCTTT. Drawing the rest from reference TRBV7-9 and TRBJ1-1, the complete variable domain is DTGVSQNPRHKITKRGQNVTFRCDPISEHNRLYWYRQTLGQGPEFLTYFQNEAQLEKSRLLSDRFSAERPKGSFSTLEIQRTEQGDSAMYLCASSPGAMNTEAFFGQGTRLTVV.

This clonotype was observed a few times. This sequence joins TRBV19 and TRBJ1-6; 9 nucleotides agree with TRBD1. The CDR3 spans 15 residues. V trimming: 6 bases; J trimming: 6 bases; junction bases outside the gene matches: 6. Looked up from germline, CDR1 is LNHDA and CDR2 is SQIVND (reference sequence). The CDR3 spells CASSPGQGLNSPLHF. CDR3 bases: TGTGCCAGTAGCCCGGGACAGGGCCTTAATTCACCCCTCCACTTT. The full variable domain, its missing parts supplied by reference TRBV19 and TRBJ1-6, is DGGITQSPKYLFRKEGQNVTLSCEQNLNHDAMYWYRQDPGQGLRLIYYSQIVNDFQKGDIAEGYSVSREKKESFPLTVTSAQKNPTAFYLCASSPGQGLNSPLHFGNGTRLTVT.

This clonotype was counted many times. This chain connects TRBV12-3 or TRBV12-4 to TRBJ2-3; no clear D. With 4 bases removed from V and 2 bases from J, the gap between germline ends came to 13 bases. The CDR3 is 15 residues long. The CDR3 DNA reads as TGTGCCAGCAGTTCGGAACCCTTATTCACAGATACGCAGTATTTT. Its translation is CASSSEPLFTDTQYF.